The 24 T cell receptor beta chains presented below share a single source sample, sequenced in a study of T cell responses to AZD1222 COVID-19 vaccine. Data came from immunoSEQ multiplex PCR; TCRdb stores just in-frame clones and leaves some out. This table has under 150,000 clones, 80% to 90% appearing once. The sample consisted of peripheral blood, taken on day 0 of MenACWY control vaccination. The receptors were sampled from an adult in good health.

J is TRBJ2-5 and V is TRBV5-1, with D perhaps matching TRBD1 (6 bases). CDR3 length: 14 residues. Germline V gene data show CDR1 as SGHRS and CDR2 as YFSETQ. Trimming cost V 4 bases and J 4 bases, with 14 bases left between them. CDR3 amino acids: CASSIQGGGETQYF. DNA for the CDR3: TGCGCCAGCAGCATACAGGGCGGAGGAGAGACCCAGTACTTC.

The rearrangement links TRBV28 to TRBJ1-2; D might be TRBD1 (6 bases). The CDR3 runs to 15 residues. Between the trimmed V and J ends, which lost 5 bases and 4 bases, there was a span of 17 bases. Germline CDR1 and CDR2: MDHEN and SYDVKM. The CDR3 DNA is TGTGCCAGCAGTCCAACTTCTGGGGGCCGCTATGGCTACACCTTC. The encoded protein is CASSPTSGGRYGYTF.

The chain has TRBV7-2 and TRBJ2-6, with 9 positions matching TRBD1. V shed 4 bases, J shed 2 bases, and the junction held 6 bases outside the gene matches. Germline lookup yields CDR1 SGHTA and CDR2 FQGNSA. The CDR3 totals 17 residues. CDR3: CASSSVGTGTGANVLTF. CDR3 coding DNA: TGTGCCAGCAGCTCCGTCGGGACAGGGACTGGGGCCAACGTCCTGACTTTC.

This clone showed up just a few times. The V and J genes are TRBV5-5 and TRBJ1-5; D is ambiguous. The CDR3 is 14 residues long. Germline values: CDR1 SGHKS, CDR2 YYEKEE (reference sequence). V was pared by 4 bases and J by 7 bases, with 15 bases between. The CDR3 region is CASSLTESNQPQHF. The DNA of the CDR3 is TGTGCCAGCAGCCTGACTGAATCAAACCAGCCCCAGCATTTT.

The gene calls are TRBV19 and TRBJ1-6; perhaps TRBD1 as D (6 bases). The CDR3 totals 14 residues. The V gene lost 4 bases and the J gene lost 9 bases, with 13 bases spanning the gap. The germline V gene encodes CDR1 LNHDA and CDR2 SQIVND (reference sequence). The CDR3 bases are TGTGCCAGTAGTACCGGACAGACGTTTTCACCCCTCCACTTT. Its protein is CASSTGQTFSPLHF.

The chain uses TRBV7-9 and TRBJ1-2; the D gene is possibly TRBD1 (5 bases). This CDR3 comprises 14 residues. Germline V CDR1 and CDR2: SEHNR, FQNEAQ (reference sequence). Trimming removed 4 bases at V and 5 bases at J, with 14 bases between. CDR3 bases: TGTGCCAGCAGCTCCCCAGGGAAGGAGTATGGCTACACCTTC. Amino acids: CASSSPGKEYGYTF. The full variable domain, its missing parts supplied by reference TRBV7-9 and TRBJ1-2, is DTGVSQNPRHKITKRGQNVTFRCDPISEHNRLYWYRQTLGQGPEFLTYFQNEAQLEKSRLLSDRFSAERPKGSFSTLEIQRTEQGDSAMYLCASSSPGKEYGYTFGSGTRLTVV.

The rearrangement joins TRBV19 to TRBJ2-3; D ambiguous. The CDR3 sequence is 11 residues long. Trimming took 3 bases from V and 6 from J, leaving 4 bases between them. Germline CDR1 reads LNHDA; CDR2 reads SQIVND (reference sequence). The CDR3 region has the DNA TGTGCCAGTAGTATTAGGGATACGCAGTATTTT. This encodes CASSIRDTQYF.

In DNA, the CDR3 is TGTGCCAGCAGGCTGACTGTCGCTAGCACAGATACGCAGTATTTT. Translation: CASRLTVASTDTQYF. This chain uses TRBV2 with TRBJ2-3; D uncertain. The germline gives CDR1 SNHLY, CDR2 FYNNEI. CDR3 length: 15 amino acids. V was shortened by 6 bases and J by 0 bases, with 13 bases between the two germline ends.

The CDR3, as DNA: TGTGCCAGCAGGGACAGGGGGGTTTCACCCCTCCACTTT. Translated, it gives CASRDRGVSPLHF. This chain joins TRBV28 and TRBJ1-6; the match to TRBD1 covers 10 bases. Germline CDR1 reads MDHEN; CDR2 reads SYDVKM. The V and J ends lost 6 bases and 9 bases, in that order; junction bases with no gene match: 2. The CDR3 consists of 13 residues. Full variable domain (rest looked up from reference TRBV28 and TRBJ1-6): DVKVTQSSRYLVKRTGEKVFLECVQDMDHENMFWYRQDPGLGLRLIYFSYDVKMKEKGDIPEGYSVSREKKERFSLILESASTNQTSMYLCASRDRGVSPLHFGNGTRLTVT.

The rearrangement uses TRBV7-6 and TRBJ2-2; D tentatively fits TRBD1 or TRBD2 (5 bases each). Per germline, CDR1 SGHVS and CDR2 FNYEAQ. V gave up 0 bases and J gave up 3 bases, with 11 bases separating them. CDR3 size: 16 residues. This CDR3 is CASSLAGVQYTGELFF. CDR3 bases: TGTGCCAGCAGCTTAGCGGGGGTTCAATACACCGGGGAGCTGTTTTTT.

Only one count was recorded for this clone. This chain connects TRBV6-5 to TRBJ1-3; 9 positions match TRBD1. Germline assignment: CDR1 MNHEY and CDR2 SVGAGI. The CDR3 is 15 amino acids. V shed 8 bases, J shed 4 bases, and the junction held 9 bases outside the gene matches. As DNA, the CDR3 is TGTGCCAGCGGCCGGGACAGGGCCCCCGGAAACACCATATATTTT. This gives the protein CASGRDRAPGNTIYF.

The chain couples TRBV30 to TRBJ2-2; 11 nucleotides align to TRBD2. The length of the CDR3 is 15 residues. Trimming cost V 3 bases and J 4 bases; bases outside gene matches: 4. CDR1 is GTSNPN and CDR2 is SVGIG in the germline V gene (reference sequence). CDR3 bases: TGTGCCTGGAGCGTTAGCGGGGGGGGCACCGGGGAGCTGTTTTTT. This codes for CAWSVSGGGTGELFF.

V and J are TRBV6-5 and TRBJ2-7, with unresolved D. V lost 5 bases and J 1 base, leaving 15 bases between the germline ends. This CDR3 contains 15 residues. In germline, CDR1 is MNHEY, CDR2 SVGAGI. The CDR3: CASSRATKLSYEQYF. The CDR3 DNA is TGTGCCAGCAGTCGAGCCACCAAACTTTCCTACGAGCAGTACTTC.

The V and J genes are TRBV9 and TRBJ1-2; a weak D match, TRBD1 (6 bases). This CDR3 has 14 amino acids. Germline V lookup: CDR1 SGDLS, CDR2 YYNGEE. V was cut by 4 bases and J by 10 bases, with 20 bases left in between. The chain's CDR3 is CASSQGGGTPYYTF. Written as DNA, the CDR3 is TGTGCCAGCAGCCAGGGTGGGGGGACACCTTACTACACCTTC.

The chain is built from TRBV4-1 and TRBJ1-2; tentatively, D is TRBD1 (5 bases). CDR3 length equals 16 residues. Germline CDR1 reads MGHRA; CDR2 reads YSYEKL. Trimming left V 0 bases short and J 8 bases short, with 19 bases between. The CDR3 is CASSQESQGGGGGYTF. The DNA of the CDR3 is TGCGCCAGCAGCCAAGAATCCCAGGGAGGCGGCGGGGGCTACACCTTC.

The CDR3 DNA follows: TGTGCCAGCAGTTCACGAGGAAACTCCTACGAGCAGTACTTC. Protein: CASSSRGNSYEQYF. V is TRBV27 and J is TRBJ2-7; no clear D gene. The germline V and J ends were trimmed by 4 bases and 0 bases, with 10 bases remaining between them. The CDR3 spans 14 residues. In germline, CDR1 is MNHEY, CDR2 SMNVEV (reference sequence).

The V call is TRBV5-1, the J call TRBJ1-6, with no clear D. The CDR3 length is 14 residues. From germline, CDR1 is SGHRS and CDR2 YFSETQ. V was clipped by 0 bases and J by 4 bases, with 5 bases between them. The CDR3 DNA reads TGCGCCAGCAGCTTGGGCGGGTATAATTCACCCCTCCACTTT. As protein: CASSLGGYNSPLHF.

This chain links TRBV15 with TRBJ1-5; no definite D call. The CDR3 contains 12 residues. Trimming removed 5 bases at V and 6 bases at J, with 8 bases between. CDR1 LNHNV and CDR2 YYDKDF come from the germline V gene (reference sequence). CDR3 sequence reads: CATSLNGQPQHF. For the CDR3, the DNA is TGTGCCACCAGCCTAAATGGTCAGCCCCAGCATTTT.

The chain employs TRBV4-3 and TRBJ2-2, with D possibly TRBD1 on 5 matching bases. V lost 2 bases and J lost 6, with 10 bases in between. The CDR3 spans 14 residues. Germline CDR1 and CDR2: LGHNA and YSLEER. This CDR3 is CASSQLRVPGELFF. The DNA of the CDR3 is TGCGCCAGCAGCCAACTCAGGGTTCCCGGGGAGCTGTTTTTT.

This chain uses TRBV7-2 with TRBJ2-6; D not resolved. The CDR3 consists of 15 residues. Germline CDR1 is SGHTA and CDR2 is FQGNSA. With 5 bases removed from V and 3 bases from J, the gap between germline ends came to 11 bases. The CDR3 DNA is TGTGCCAGCAGCCGTACCCGCATTGGGGCCAACGTCCTGACTTTC. Its protein product is CASSRTRIGANVLTF.

The CDR3 DNA follows: TGTGCCAGCAGCTGGGGAGGAGGGGCCACTGAAGCTTTCTTT. It is translated as CASSWGGGATEAFF. This chain links TRBV5-5 with TRBJ1-1; weak D call: TRBD1 (5 bases). CDR1 and CDR2 from the germline V gene are SGHKS and YYEKEE (reference sequence). CDR3 length equals 14 residues. Trimming took off 3 bases at V and 4 bases at J, with 13 bases between the two ends.

The gene calls are TRBV14 and TRBJ2-2, with a tentative D call TRBD2 (5 bases). Germline CDR1 is SGHDN and CDR2 is FVKESK. Trimming cost V 0 bases and J 4 bases, with 18 bases left between them. CDR3 length equals 18 residues. CDR3: CASSQDERRADFTGELFF. For the CDR3, the DNA is TGTGCCAGCAGCCAAGATGAGCGGCGGGCAGACTTCACCGGGGAGCTGTTTTTT.

The V gene is TRBV2, the J gene TRBJ2-3, with 10 bases identical to TRBD1. Germline V CDR1 and CDR2: SNHLY, FYNNEI. CDR3 length equals 14 residues. The ends lost 3 bases at V and 5 bases at J; junction bases unmatched: 2. The CDR3: CASSEGQGQDTQYF. The CDR3 DNA reads as TGTGCCAGCAGTGAGGGACAGGGGCAAGATACGCAGTATTTT.

This chain uses TRBV11-2 with TRBJ1-5; no clear D gene. V was shortened by 5 bases and J by 7 bases, with 12 bases between the two germline ends. The CDR3 totals 13 residues. The V gene's germline CDR1 is SGHAT and CDR2 FQNNGV. CDR3 coding DNA: TGTGCCAGCAGCACTCACGGCGGGCAGCCCCAGCATTTT. It translates to CASSTHGGQPQHF.